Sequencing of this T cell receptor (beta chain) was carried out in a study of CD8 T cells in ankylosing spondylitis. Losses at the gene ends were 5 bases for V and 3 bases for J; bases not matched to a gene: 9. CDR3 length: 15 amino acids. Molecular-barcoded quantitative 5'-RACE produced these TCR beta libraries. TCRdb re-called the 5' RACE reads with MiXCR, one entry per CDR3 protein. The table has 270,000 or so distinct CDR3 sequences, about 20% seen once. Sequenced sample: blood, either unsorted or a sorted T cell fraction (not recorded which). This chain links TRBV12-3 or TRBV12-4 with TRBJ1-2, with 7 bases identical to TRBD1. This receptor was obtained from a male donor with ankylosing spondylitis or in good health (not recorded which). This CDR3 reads CASSHDRAGDYGYTF. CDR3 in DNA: TGTGCCAGCAGTCATGACAGGGCTGGGGACTATGGCTACACCTTC.